The T cell receptor beta chain under discussion was sequenced for a study of early stage breast cancer tumors. CDR1 is LNHDA, CDR2 SQIVND, per germline (reference sequence). CDR3 length equals 13 residues. Trimming stripped 8 bases from V and 5 bases from J, with 13 bases between. Data came from immunoSEQ multiplex PCR; TCRdb stores just in-frame clones and leaves some out. The sample lists tens of thousands of clones, around four fifths occurring once. The TCR sequence derives from a person aged 45 to 60 with breast cancer. This chain uses TRBV19 with TRBJ2-1, with no clear D. Specimen: blood. CDR3 amino acids: CASQLTGDNEQFF. In DNA, the CDR3 is TGTGCCAGTCAGTTGACCGGCGACAATGAGCAGTTCTTC.